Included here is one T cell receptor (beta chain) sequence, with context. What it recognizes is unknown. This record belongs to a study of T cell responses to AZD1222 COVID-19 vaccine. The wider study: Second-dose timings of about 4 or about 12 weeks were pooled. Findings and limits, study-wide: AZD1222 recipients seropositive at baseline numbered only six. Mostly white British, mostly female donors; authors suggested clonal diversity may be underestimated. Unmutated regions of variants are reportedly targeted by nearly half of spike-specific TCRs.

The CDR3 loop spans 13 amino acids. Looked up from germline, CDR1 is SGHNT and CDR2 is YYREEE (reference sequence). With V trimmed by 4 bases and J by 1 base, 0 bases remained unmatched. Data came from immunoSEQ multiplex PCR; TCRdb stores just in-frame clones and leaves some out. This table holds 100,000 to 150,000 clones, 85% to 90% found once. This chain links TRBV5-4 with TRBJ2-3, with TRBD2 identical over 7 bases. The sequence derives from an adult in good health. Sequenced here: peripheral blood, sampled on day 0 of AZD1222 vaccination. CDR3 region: CASSLAGTDTQYF. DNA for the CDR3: TGTGCCAGCAGCCTAGCGGGCACAGATACGCAGTATTTT.